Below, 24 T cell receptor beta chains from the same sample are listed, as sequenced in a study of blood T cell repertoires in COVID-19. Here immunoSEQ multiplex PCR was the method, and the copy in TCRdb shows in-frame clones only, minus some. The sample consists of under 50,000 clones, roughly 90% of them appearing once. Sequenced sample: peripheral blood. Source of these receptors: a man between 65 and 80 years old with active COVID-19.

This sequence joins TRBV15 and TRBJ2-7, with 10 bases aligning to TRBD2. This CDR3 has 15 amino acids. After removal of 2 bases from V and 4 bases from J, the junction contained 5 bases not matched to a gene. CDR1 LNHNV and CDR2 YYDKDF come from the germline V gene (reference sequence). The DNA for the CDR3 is TGTGCCACCAGCAGACTAGCGGGGGCCAATTACGAGCAGTACTTC. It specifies CATSRLAGANYEQYF.

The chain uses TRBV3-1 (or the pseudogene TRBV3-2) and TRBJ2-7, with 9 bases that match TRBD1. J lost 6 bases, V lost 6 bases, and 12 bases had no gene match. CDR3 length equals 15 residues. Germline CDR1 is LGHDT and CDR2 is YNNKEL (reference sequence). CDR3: CASSSNHRGPSEQYF. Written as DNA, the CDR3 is TGTGCCAGCAGTTCCAATCACAGGGGGCCCTCCGAGCAGTACTTC.

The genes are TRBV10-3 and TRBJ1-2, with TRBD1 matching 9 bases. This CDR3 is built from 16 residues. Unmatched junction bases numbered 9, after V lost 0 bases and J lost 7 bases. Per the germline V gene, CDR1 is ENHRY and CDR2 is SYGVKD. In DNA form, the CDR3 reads TGTGCCATCAGTGAGTCCAACACGGACAGGGGTCTTGGCTACACCTTC. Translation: CAISESNTDRGLGYTF.

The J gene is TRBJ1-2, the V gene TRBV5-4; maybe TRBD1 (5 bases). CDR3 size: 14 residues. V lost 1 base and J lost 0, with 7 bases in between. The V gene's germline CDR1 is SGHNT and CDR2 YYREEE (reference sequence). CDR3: CASSLPGPNYGYTF. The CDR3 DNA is TGTGCCAGCAGCTTGCCAGGGCCTAACTATGGCTACACCTTC.

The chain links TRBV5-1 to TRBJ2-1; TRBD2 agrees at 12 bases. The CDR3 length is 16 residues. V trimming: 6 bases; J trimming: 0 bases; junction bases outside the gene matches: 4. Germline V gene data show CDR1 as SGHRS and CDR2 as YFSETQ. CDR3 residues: CASTLTSGSSYNEQFF. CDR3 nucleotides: TGCGCCAGCACCCTGACTAGCGGGAGCTCCTACAATGAGCAGTTCTTC.

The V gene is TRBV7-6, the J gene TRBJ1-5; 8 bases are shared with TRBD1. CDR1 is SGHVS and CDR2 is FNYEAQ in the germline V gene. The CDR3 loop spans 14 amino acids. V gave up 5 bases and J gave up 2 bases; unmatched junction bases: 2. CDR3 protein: CASSQTGGNQPQHF. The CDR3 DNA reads TGTGCCAGCAGCCAGACAGGGGGCAATCAGCCCCAGCATTTT.

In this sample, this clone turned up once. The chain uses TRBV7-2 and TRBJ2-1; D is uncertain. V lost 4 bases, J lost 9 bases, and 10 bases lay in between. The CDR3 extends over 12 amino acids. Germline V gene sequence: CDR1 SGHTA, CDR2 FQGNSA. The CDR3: CASSSRTFEQFF. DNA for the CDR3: TGTGCCAGCAGCTCCAGAACCTTTGAGCAGTTCTTC.

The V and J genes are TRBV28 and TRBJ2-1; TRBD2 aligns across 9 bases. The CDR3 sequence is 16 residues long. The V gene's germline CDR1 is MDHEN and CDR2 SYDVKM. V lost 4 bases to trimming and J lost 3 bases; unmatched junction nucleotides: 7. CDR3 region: CASSSLSSGVYNEQFF. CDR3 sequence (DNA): TGTGCCAGCAGTTCCTTATCTAGCGGGGTCTACAATGAGCAGTTCTTC.

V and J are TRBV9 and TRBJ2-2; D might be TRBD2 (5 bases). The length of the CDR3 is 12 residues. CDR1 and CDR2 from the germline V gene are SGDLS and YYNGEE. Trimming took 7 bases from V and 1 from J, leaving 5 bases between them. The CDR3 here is CASRENTGELFF. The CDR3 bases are TGTGCCAGCCGGGAGAACACCGGGGAGCTGTTTTTT.

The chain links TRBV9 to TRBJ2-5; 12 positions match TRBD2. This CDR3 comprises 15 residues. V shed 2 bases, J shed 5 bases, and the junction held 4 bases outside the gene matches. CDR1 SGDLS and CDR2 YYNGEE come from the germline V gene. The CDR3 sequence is CASSVTSGGWETQYF. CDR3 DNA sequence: TGTGCCAGCAGCGTGACTAGCGGGGGATGGGAGACCCAGTACTTC.

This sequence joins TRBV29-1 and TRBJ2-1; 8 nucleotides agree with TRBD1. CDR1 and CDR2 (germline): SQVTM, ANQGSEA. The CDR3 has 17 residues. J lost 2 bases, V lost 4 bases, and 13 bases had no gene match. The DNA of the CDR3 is TGCAGCGTTGCCAGGACAGGGATCCGACTAACCTACAATGAGCAGTTCTTC. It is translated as CSVARTGIRLTYNEQFF.

CDR3 DNA sequence: TGTGCCAGCAGTTTTGGTAGCGGGGTATACAATGAGCAGTTCTTC. Amino acid sequence: CASSFGSGVYNEQFF. The chain links TRBV28 to TRBJ2-1, with 8 bases fitting TRBD2. Germline trimming cut 3 bases from V and 4 bases from J; bases unmatched to any gene: 5. CDR1 is MDHEN and CDR2 is SYDVKM in the germline V gene. The CDR3 sequence is 15 residues long.

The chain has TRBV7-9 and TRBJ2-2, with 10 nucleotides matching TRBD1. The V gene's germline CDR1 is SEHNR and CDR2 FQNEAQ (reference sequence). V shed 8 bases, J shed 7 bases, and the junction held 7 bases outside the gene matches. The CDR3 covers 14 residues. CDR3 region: CASETGGFRGELFF. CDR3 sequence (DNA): TGTGCCAGCGAGACAGGGGGCTTCCGCGGGGAGCTGTTTTTT.

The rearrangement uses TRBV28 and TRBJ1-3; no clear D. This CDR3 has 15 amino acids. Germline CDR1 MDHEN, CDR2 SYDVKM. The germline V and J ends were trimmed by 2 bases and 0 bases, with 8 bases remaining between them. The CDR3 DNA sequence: TGTGCCAGCAGTTTAGCAGGCTTCTCTGGAAACACCATATATTTT. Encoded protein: CASSLAGFSGNTIYF. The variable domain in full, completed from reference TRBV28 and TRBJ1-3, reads DVKVTQSSRYLVKRTGEKVFLECVQDMDHENMFWYRQDPGLGLRLIYFSYDVKMKEKGDIPEGYSVSREKKERFSLILESASTNQTSMYLCASSLAGFSGNTIYFGEGSWLTVV.

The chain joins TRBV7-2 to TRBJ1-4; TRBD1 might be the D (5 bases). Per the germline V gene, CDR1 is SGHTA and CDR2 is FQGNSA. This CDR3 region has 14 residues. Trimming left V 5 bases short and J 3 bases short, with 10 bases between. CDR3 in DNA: TGTGCCAGCAGCCTGGGGCCATCTAATGAAAAACTGTTTTTT. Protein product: CASSLGPSNEKLFF.

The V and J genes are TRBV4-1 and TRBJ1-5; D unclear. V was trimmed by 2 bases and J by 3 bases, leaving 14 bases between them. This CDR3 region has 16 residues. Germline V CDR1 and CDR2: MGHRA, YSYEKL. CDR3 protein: CASSQWVGPSNQPQHF. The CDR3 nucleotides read TGCGCCAGCAGCCAATGGGTTGGGCCATCCAATCAGCCCCAGCATTTT.

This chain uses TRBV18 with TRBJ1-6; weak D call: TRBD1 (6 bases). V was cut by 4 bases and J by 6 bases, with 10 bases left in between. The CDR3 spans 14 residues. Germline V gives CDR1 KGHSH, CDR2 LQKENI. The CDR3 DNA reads TGTGCCAGCTCACTGGACAGACTTAATTCACCCCTCCACTTT. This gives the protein CASSLDRLNSPLHF.

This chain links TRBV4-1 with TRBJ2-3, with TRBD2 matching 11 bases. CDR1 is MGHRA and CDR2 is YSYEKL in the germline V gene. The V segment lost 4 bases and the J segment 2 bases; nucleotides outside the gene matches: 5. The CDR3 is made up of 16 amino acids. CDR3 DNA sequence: TGCGCCAGCAGCCGAGGGACTAGCGGACCCACAGATACGCAGTATTTT. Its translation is CASSRGTSGPTDTQYF.

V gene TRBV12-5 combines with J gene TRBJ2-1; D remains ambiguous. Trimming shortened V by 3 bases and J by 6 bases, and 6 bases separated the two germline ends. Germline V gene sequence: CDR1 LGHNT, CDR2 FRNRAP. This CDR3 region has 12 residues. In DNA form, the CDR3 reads TGTGCTAGTGGTTTCGGGTCCAATGAGCAGTTCTTC. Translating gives CASGFGSNEQFF.

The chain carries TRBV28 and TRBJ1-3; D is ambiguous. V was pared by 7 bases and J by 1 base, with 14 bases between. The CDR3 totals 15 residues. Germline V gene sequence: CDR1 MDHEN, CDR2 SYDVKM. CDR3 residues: CASKDNVVSGNTIYF. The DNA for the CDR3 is TGTGCCAGCAAAGACAATGTTGTGTCTGGAAACACCATATATTTT.

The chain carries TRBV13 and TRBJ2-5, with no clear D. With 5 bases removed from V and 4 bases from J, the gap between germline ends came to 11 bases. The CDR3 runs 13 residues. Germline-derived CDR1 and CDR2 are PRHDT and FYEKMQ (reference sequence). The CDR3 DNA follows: TGTGCCAGCAGCACCTATAGCCCAGAGACCCAGTACTTC. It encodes CASSTYSPETQYF.

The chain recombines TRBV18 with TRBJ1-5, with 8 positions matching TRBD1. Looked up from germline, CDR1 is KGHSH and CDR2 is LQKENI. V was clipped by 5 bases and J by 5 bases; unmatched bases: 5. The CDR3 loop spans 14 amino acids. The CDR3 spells CASSMAGGYQPQHF. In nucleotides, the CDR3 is TGTGCCAGCTCAATGGCAGGGGGCTATCAGCCCCAGCATTTT.

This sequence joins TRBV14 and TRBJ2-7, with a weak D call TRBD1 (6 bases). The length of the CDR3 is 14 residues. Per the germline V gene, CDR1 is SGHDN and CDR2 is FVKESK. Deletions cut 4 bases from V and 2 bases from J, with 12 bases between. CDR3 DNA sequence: TGTGCCAGCAGCCCTGGGACATCAACCTACGAGCAGTACTTC. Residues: CASSPGTSTYEQYF.

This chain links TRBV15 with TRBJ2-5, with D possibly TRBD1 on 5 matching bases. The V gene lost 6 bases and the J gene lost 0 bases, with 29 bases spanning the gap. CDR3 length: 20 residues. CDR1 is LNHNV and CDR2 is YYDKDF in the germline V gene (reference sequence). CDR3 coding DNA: TGTGCCACCAGAGCCGCTGTAGTGCATTGGGGCCCCGCGTACCAAGAGACCCAGTACTTC. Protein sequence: CATRAAVVHWGPAYQETQYF.